This record covers a single TCR beta chain. Its antigen is not yet known. No base quality information exists; no much larger clone differs at one position. These data originate in a study of blood T cell repertoires in COVID-19 (dated by TCRdb to the early 2020s). About the investigation overall: Collaborator samples came from the United States, Italy and Spain and covered acute and convalescent phases of COVID-19. A freely available public database, intended as a resource for researchers studying the immune response to SARS-CoV-2, is where the repertoires were released. The material from the prospective study consisted of cDNA or gDNA derived from T cells, B-cell-depleted T cells, or PBMCs. Where available, HLA class I and class II types were taken from metadata supplied by the sample provider and were not determined by assay-based typing. The dataset comprised deeply sampled blood TCRbeta repertoires from subjects exposed to, actively infected with, or recovered from COVID-19. Sample metadata almost always included a de-identified subject ID, COVID-19 status, age in years and sex. The samples were drawn from two sources: the first 160 participants of the ongoing ImmuneRACE study, and approximately 1,300 subjects contributed by 6 global collaborators.

Overall results and qualifications from the work: The amount of clinical and demographic metadata varied by source and participant and was provided uncurated.

TCRbeta CDR3 regions were amplified from genomic DNA using the immunoSEQ Assay, a bias-controlled multiplex PCR. As for the original processing: The number of nucleated cells in each sample was estimated from the amplification of reference gene primers within the assay. Sequence reads were collapsed and filtered to measure the absolute abundance of every unique TCRbeta CDR3 rearrangement. Productive Simpson clonality was computed per sample as the square root of Simpson's diversity index over productive rearrangements. Imported from immuneACCESS, the table was reduced by TCRdb to in-frame sequences with V and J called. These copies leave out some clones; in studies compared against another copy, an unresolved V gene accounts for under half, and the cause of the remainder is not known. Clonal size and the V and J genes are those of that table, whereas D and trimming came from the DNA. The sample table holds 250,000 to 350,000 clones, of which around 86% were seen once. The ten largest clones take up 3% of the sample.

Each collaborating institution followed its own protocols to collect whole blood in K2EDTA tubes. For TCRbeta analysis, collaborators shipped samples as frozen whole blood, isolated PBMCs, or DNA extracted from either of those sample types. The origin of this receptor is a woman in her 30s with active or convalescent COVID-19. The sample comprised peripheral blood.

The CDR3 is CASSEIGGKAEAFF. In nucleotide form, the sequence is TGTGCCAGCAGTGAAATTGGAGGGAAGGCTGAAGCTTTCTTT. The chain is assembled from TRBV2 and TRBJ1-1; no D gene call is confident. From the cysteine through the phenylalanine, the CDR3 covers 14 amino acids. Only CDR3 DNA remains: 42 bases, in frame from the first base. V is reduced by 2 bases and J by 6 bases, leaving a spacing of 13 bases between them. CDR1 and CDR2 (SNHLY, FYNNEI) derive from the germline V gene.